Presented here are 28 T cell receptor beta chains from one specimen sequenced in a study of blood T cell repertoires in COVID-19. Data came from immunoSEQ multiplex PCR; TCRdb stores just in-frame clones and leaves some out. The sample records 250,000 to 350,000 clones, 89% being singletons. Material for sequencing was peripheral blood. The receptors here all came from a middle-aged woman who had recovered from COVID-19.

The chain employs TRBV20-1 and TRBJ2-7, with 13 bases that match TRBD2. V shed 3 bases and J 0 bases; nucleotides not matched to a gene: 14. CDR1 DFQATT and CDR2 SNEGSKA come from the germline V gene (reference sequence). CDR3 size: 19 residues. CDR3 amino acids: CSASGRTSGSARSSYEQYF. The DNA for the CDR3 is TGCAGTGCTAGTGGACGGACTAGCGGGAGTGCAAGGAGCTCCTACGAGCAGTACTTC.

The V gene is TRBV10-3, the J gene TRBJ2-1, with D possibly TRBD2 on 5 matching bases. The CDR3 length is 17 residues. Looked up from germline, CDR1 is ENHRY and CDR2 is SYGVKD. V lost 6 bases to trimming and J lost 8 bases, with 26 bases between them. The CDR3 sequence is CAIRAGPGFSFGDEQFF. CDR3 in DNA: TGTGCCATCAGGGCAGGACCGGGTTTCTCCTTCGGGGATGAGCAGTTCTTC.

J is TRBJ2-3 and V is TRBV7-3; D is possibly TRBD2 (6 bases). The V and J ends lost 5 bases and 4 bases respectively, with 19 bases between them. The CDR3 runs to 16 residues. Germline lookup yields CDR1 SGHTA and CDR2 FQGTGA. CDR3 in amino acids: CASSVNSGDPPDTQYF. The CDR3 region has the DNA TGTGCCAGCAGCGTAAATAGCGGCGACCCGCCAGATACGCAGTATTTT.

The rearrangement links TRBV6-6 to TRBJ1-6; 8 bases match TRBD1. Per germline, CDR1 MNHNY and CDR2 SVGAGI (reference sequence). The CDR3 contains 13 residues. Trimming removed 10 bases from V and 8 bases from J; junction bases left unmatched: 7. CDR3 in amino acids: CATNLQGDSPLHF. CDR3 coding DNA: TGTGCCACCAACTTACAGGGGGATTCACCCCTCCACTTT.

This clone appeared a single time. The chain joins TRBV6-2 or TRBV6-3 to TRBJ2-4, with D possibly TRBD1 on 6 matching bases. V was cut by 5 bases and J by 0 bases, with 11 bases left in between. CDR3 length: 15 residues. CDR1 and CDR2 (germline): MNHEY, SVGEGT. The CDR3 protein is CASSVQGLAKNIQYF. As DNA, the CDR3 is TGTGCCAGCAGTGTCCAGGGGTTAGCCAAAAACATTCAGTACTTC.

This clone was seen a few times. The chain uses TRBV2 and TRBJ2-1, with TRBD2 matching over 12 bases. Germline assignment: CDR1 SNHLY and CDR2 FYNNEI. The CDR3 is 16 residues long. V lost 1 base, J lost 10 bases, and 8 bases stayed unmatched. CDR3 residues: CASSEDPSGRAGEQFF. DNA of the CDR3: TGTGCCAGCAGTGAAGATCCTAGCGGGAGGGCCGGAGAGCAGTTCTTC.

The chain couples TRBV7-3 to TRBJ1-1; weak D call: TRBD1 (6 bases). The CDR3 extends over 14 amino acids. V was shortened by 5 bases and J by 3 bases, with 13 bases between the two germline ends. The germline CDR1 and CDR2 sequences are SGHTA and FQGTGA. The CDR3 spells CASSHRGGDTEAFF. CDR3 sequence (DNA): TGTGCCAGCAGCCACCGAGGGGGGGACACTGAAGCTTTCTTT.

This clone came up a few times. V is TRBV28 and J is TRBJ2-3, with D possibly TRBD1 on 6 matching bases. The CDR3 sequence is 14 residues long. Between the trimmed V and J ends, which lost 2 bases and 4 bases, there was a span of 10 bases. Looked up from germline, CDR1 is MDHEN and CDR2 is SYDVKM. CDR3 sequence (DNA): TGTGCCAGCAGTTTAAGTCAGGGGTCAGATACGCAGTATTTT. Translation: CASSLSQGSDTQYF.

The chain is built from TRBV19 and TRBJ2-7; 10 bases are shared with TRBD1. The CDR3 loop spans 14 amino acids. Germline assignment: CDR1 LNHDA and CDR2 SQIVND (reference sequence). The junction had 2 bases not matched to a gene; V was cut back by 3 bases and J by 3 bases. CDR3: CASSMDRGIYEQYF. The CDR3 DNA sequence: TGTGCCAGTAGTATGGACAGGGGGATCTACGAGCAGTACTTC.

The V call is TRBV6-6, the J call TRBJ2-5; 7 bases map to TRBD2. CDR3 size: 13 residues. With 10 bases clipped from V and 2 bases from J, the junction kept 7 bases outside the gene matches. The germline gives CDR1 MNHNY, CDR2 SVGAGI (reference sequence). DNA of the CDR3: TGTGCCACCAAAGGGACTACACAAGAGACCCAGTACTTC. It encodes CATKGTTQETQYF.

The chain employs TRBV11-2 and TRBJ1-1; 7 positions match TRBD1. The CDR3 contains 15 residues. In germline, CDR1 is SGHAT, CDR2 FQNNGV. Trimming took 5 bases from V and 1 from J; bases not matched to a gene: 7. The CDR3 here is CASSLRDSTNTEAFF. The CDR3 DNA follows: TGTGCCAGCAGCCTAAGGGACAGCACGAACACTGAAGCTTTCTTT.

The V gene is TRBV6-6, the J gene TRBJ2-1, with TRBD1 identical over 8 bases. Germline assignment: CDR1 MNHNY and CDR2 SVGAGI (reference sequence). This CDR3 contains 16 residues. Trimming cost V 6 bases and J 0 bases; bases outside gene matches: 7. The CDR3 reads CASRQGQVGSYNEQFF. The DNA of the CDR3 is TGTGCCAGCAGGCAGGGACAGGTGGGCTCCTACAATGAGCAGTTCTTC.

J is TRBJ2-5 and V is TRBV9, with 9 bases matching TRBD1. V lost 3 bases to trimming and J lost 2 bases; unmatched junction nucleotides: 8. CDR3 size: 16 residues. The germline gives CDR1 SGDLS, CDR2 YYNGEE. CDR3 sequence (DNA): TGTGCCAGCAGCGCCGGACAGGGGACGGGGCAAGAGACCCAGTACTTC. Protein product: CASSAGQGTGQETQYF.

The chain employs TRBV4-1 and TRBJ2-7, with D possibly being TRBD2 (5 bases). The CDR3 loop spans 13 amino acids. The germline CDR1 and CDR2 sequences are MGHRA and YSYEKL. Trimming took 1 base from V and 3 from J, leaving 7 bases between them. CDR3 protein: CASSQVGVYEQYF. DNA of the CDR3: TGCGCCAGCAGCCAAGTCGGGGTCTACGAGCAGTACTTC.

This sequence joins TRBV7-8 and TRBJ1-2; D is possibly TRBD1 (6 bases). The CDR3 consists of 16 residues. Trimming cost V 1 base and J 3 bases, with 15 bases left between them. Germline lookup yields CDR1 SGHVS and CDR2 FQNEAQ. CDR3 protein: CASSLDLGGADYGYTF. The CDR3 coding sequence is TGTGCCAGCAGCTTAGATCTCGGGGGGGCAGACTATGGCTACACCTTC.

The chain links TRBV11-2 to TRBJ2-7, with TRBD2 matching 16 bases. Germline V gives CDR1 SGHAT, CDR2 FQNNGV. The CDR3 is made up of 19 amino acids. J was trimmed by 4 bases and V by 2 bases; bases with no gene match: 11. Here the CDR3 DNA reads TGTGCCAGCAGCTTACCACGGGGACTAGCGGGAGGGCTTTCATACGAGCAGTACTTC. Residues: CASSLPRGLAGGLSYEQYF.

This clone has more than one count but fewer than ten. One end of the junction fails to match germline, which may point to a read error. The chain has TRBV28 and TRBJ1-1, with D maybe TRBD1 (6 bases). The V gene's germline CDR1 is MDHEN and CDR2 SYDVKM. This CDR3 contains 12 residues. The CDR3 loop is CASSLGDTEAFF. CDR3 nucleotides: TGTGCCAGCAGTTTAGGGGACACCGAAGCTTTCTTT.

The genes are TRBV6-1 and TRBJ2-5, with a weak D call TRBD2 (6 bases). The CDR3 is made up of 19 amino acids. The germline V and J ends were trimmed by 2 bases and 5 bases, with 27 bases remaining between them. CDR1 is MNHNS, CDR2 SASEGT, per germline. In nucleotides, the CDR3 is TGTGCCAGCAGTGAAAGAGAGGTAGCGGTTGCGGGGAGGCACGAGACCCAGTACTTC. This gives the protein CASSEREVAVAGRHETQYF.

V is TRBV6-6 and J is TRBJ1-2, with 7 bases identical to TRBD1. The V segment lost 2 bases and the J segment 4 bases; nucleotides outside the gene matches: 4. The germline V gene has CDR1 MNHNY and CDR2 SVGAGI (reference sequence). The CDR3 has 14 residues. CDR3 residues: CASSYEGAAYGYTF. In DNA, the CDR3 is TGTGCCAGCAGTTACGAGGGGGCGGCCTATGGCTACACCTTC.

The chain is built from TRBV5-1 and TRBJ2-1; D possibly corresponds to TRBD2 (6 bases). Germline V lookup: CDR1 SGHRS, CDR2 YFSETQ. The CDR3 has 15 residues. Trimming left V 5 bases short and J 6 bases short, with 18 bases between. The CDR3 sequence is CASSNVGGPSNEQFF. The CDR3 DNA reads as TGCGCCAGCAGTAATGTGGGAGGCCCCTCCAATGAGCAGTTCTTC.

This chain joins TRBV2 and TRBJ2-7, with 7 bases lining up with TRBD2. Germline lookup yields CDR1 SNHLY and CDR2 FYNNEI. The CDR3 is made up of 14 amino acids. The trim removed 2 bases at V and 5 bases at J, leaving 6 bases unmatched. CDR3 nucleotides: TGTGCCAGCAGTGAACGGGGAGGGGAGCACGAGCAGTACTTC. This sequence encodes CASSERGGEHEQYF.

J is TRBJ1-2 and V is TRBV30; D gene uncertain. The CDR3 sequence is 13 residues long. Trimming took 2 bases from V and 6 from J, leaving 13 bases between them. Germline V gene sequence: CDR1 GTSNPN, CDR2 SVGIG (reference sequence). In DNA form, the CDR3 reads TGTGCCTGGAGTCGAGGGTTGATGCATGGCTACACCTTC. Protein product: CAWSRGLMHGYTF. The entire variable domain, with the rest obtained from reference TRBV30 and TRBJ1-2, is as follows: SQTIHQWPATLVQPVGSPLSLECTVEGTSNPNLYWYRQAAGRGLQLLFYSVGIGQISSEVPQNLSASRPQDRQFILSSKKLLLSDSGFYLCAWSRGLMHGYTFGSGTRLTVV.

The chain employs TRBV7-2 and TRBJ2-4; TRBD1 agrees at 11 bases. With V trimmed by 5 bases and J by 7 bases, 4 bases remained unmatched. CDR1 and CDR2 from the germline V gene are SGHTA and FQGNSA. The CDR3 has 14 amino acids. This CDR3 is CASSPGDRGNIQYF. The CDR3 DNA sequence: TGTGCCAGCAGCCCAGGGGACAGGGGGAACATTCAGTACTTC.

This rearrangement joins TRBV3-1 (or the pseudogene TRBV3-2) to TRBJ2-3, with 14 nucleotides matching TRBD2. J lost 4 bases, V lost 4 bases, and 10 bases had no gene match. Germline V gives CDR1 LGHDT, CDR2 YNNKEL (reference sequence). The CDR3 has 18 residues. The CDR3 spells CASSRGTSGSSLSDTQYF. The DNA for the CDR3 is TGTGCCAGCAGCCGGGGGACTAGCGGGAGCTCTTTATCAGATACGCAGTATTTT.

The chain recombines TRBV10-3 with TRBJ2-3; D is undetermined. This CDR3 comprises 16 residues. CDR1 is ENHRY, CDR2 SYGVKD, per germline. V was pared by 2 bases and J by 0 bases, with 12 bases between. The CDR3 nucleotides read TGTGCCATCAGTGAGATTGCAGGAACTAGCACAGATACGCAGTATTTT. Encoded protein: CAISEIAGTSTDTQYF.

V gene TRBV7-9 combines with J gene TRBJ2-1; TRBD2 agrees at 12 bases. The germline V gene has CDR1 SEHNR and CDR2 FQNEAQ (reference sequence). There are 15 residues in the CDR3. The V segment lost 5 bases and the J segment 10 bases; nucleotides outside the gene matches: 9. CDR3 region: CASSPQILAGGEQFF. CDR3 bases: TGTGCCAGCAGCCCGCAGATACTAGCGGGAGGAGAGCAGTTCTTC. Full variable domain (rest looked up from reference TRBV7-9 and TRBJ2-1): DTGVSQNPRHKITKRGQNVTFRCDPISEHNRLYWYRQTLGQGPEFLTYFQNEAQLEKSRLLSDRFSAERPKGSFSTLEIQRTEQGDSAMYLCASSPQILAGGEQFFGPGTRLTVL.

The rearrangement links TRBV5-1 to TRBJ1-2; D remains ambiguous. This CDR3 spans 13 amino acids. V was shortened by 0 bases and J by 7 bases, with 10 bases between the two germline ends. Germline assignment: CDR1 SGHRS and CDR2 YFSETQ. This CDR3 is CASSLAQMGGYTF. For the CDR3, the DNA is TGCGCCAGCAGCTTGGCACAGATGGGTGGCTACACCTTC.

The chain carries TRBV7-3 and TRBJ2-2; D remains unclear. CDR1 and CDR2 (germline): SGHTA, FQGTGA. This CDR3 spans 13 amino acids. V gave up 4 bases and J gave up 1 base, with 4 bases separating them. CDR3: CASSSVNTGELFF. The CDR3 region has the DNA TGTGCCAGCAGCTCGGTGAACACCGGGGAGCTGTTTTTT.